This passage covers 15 T cell receptor beta chains from one sample sequenced in a study of blood T cell repertoires in COVID-19. Profiled with immunoSEQ multiplex PCR; TCRdb holds only in-frame clones, not every one. The sample yields 110,000 or so clones, over 70% seen once. The sample comprised peripheral blood. Source of these receptors: a man between 50 and 59 years old with acute or convalescent COVID-19.

The rearrangement joins TRBV19 to TRBJ1-5; 7 nucleotides match TRBD1. With 5 bases clipped from V and 1 base from J, the junction kept 11 bases outside the gene matches. CDR1 is LNHDA and CDR2 is SQIVND in the germline V gene (reference sequence). CDR3 length: 17 amino acids. The CDR3 is CASSPKGQTISNQPQHF. The CDR3 DNA reads TGTGCCAGTAGTCCAAAGGGACAGACGATCAGCAATCAGCCCCAGCATTTT.

The V gene is TRBV3-1 (or the pseudogene TRBV3-2), the J gene TRBJ1-2, with no clear D. The CDR3 totals 11 residues. CDR1 is LGHDT and CDR2 is YNNKEL in the germline V gene (reference sequence). With 0 bases removed from V and 7 bases from J, the gap between germline ends came to 3 bases. The DNA for the CDR3 is TGTGCCAGCAGCCAAGAGCGTGGCTACACCTTC. This sequence encodes CASSQERGYTF.

The chain carries TRBV12-3 or TRBV12-4 and TRBJ2-1; D is possibly TRBD1 (5 bases). CDR3 length: 13 residues. V was clipped by 11 bases and J by 5 bases, with 16 bases between them. The CDR3 bases are TGTGCCTCGGGCTTAGGGGAAAACAATGAGCAGTTCTTC. Translated, it gives CASGLGENNEQFF.

The chain uses TRBV5-3 and TRBJ2-3, with 9 bases fitting TRBD2. TRBV5-3 is reported as an ORF; its role is uncertain. This CDR3 is 17 amino acids long. Trimming took 6 bases from V and 2 from J; bases not matched to a gene: 13. The CDR3 sequence: CARTRRPRGGATDTQYF. The CDR3 DNA follows: TGTGCCAGAACCAGACGGCCCCGCGGGGGGGCCACAGATACGCAGTATTTT.

This clone was recorded a few times. The chain couples TRBV4-1 to TRBJ1-4; D uncertain. The CDR3 consists of 17 residues. The germline CDR1 and CDR2 sequences are MGHRA and YSYEKL. The V and J ends lost 0 bases and 7 bases respectively, with 18 bases between them. Here the CDR3 reads CASSQDLRDGYGEKLFF. Here the CDR3 DNA reads TGCGCCAGCAGCCAAGATCTGAGGGATGGGTATGGTGAAAAACTGTTTTTT.

The CDR3: CASSLTGGPENYGYTF. In nucleotides, the CDR3 is TGCGCCAGCAGCCTCACAGGGGGTCCCGAAAACTATGGCTACACCTTC. The chain joins TRBV5-1 to TRBJ1-2; 8 nucleotides agree with TRBD1. The trim removed 4 bases at V and 2 bases at J, leaving 10 bases unmatched. Looked up from germline, CDR1 is SGHRS and CDR2 is YFSETQ. This CDR3 spans 16 amino acids.

The chain has TRBV7-8 and TRBJ2-7, with 7 nucleotides matching TRBD1. Looked up from germline, CDR1 is SGHVS and CDR2 is FQNEAQ. The length of the CDR3 is 15 residues. The V segment lost 2 bases and the J segment 6 bases; nucleotides outside the gene matches: 10. CDR3 amino acids: CASSLITQGKSEQYF. The CDR3 DNA reads TGTGCCAGCAGCTTAATCACACAGGGGAAGAGCGAGCAGTACTTC.

The chain has TRBV6-5 and TRBJ1-5, with D possibly TRBD1 on 6 matching bases. The CDR3 runs 15 residues. V was clipped by 6 bases and J by 0 bases, with 12 bases between them. Germline V CDR1 and CDR2: MNHEY, SVGAGI. CDR3 sequence: CASRPTGSSNQPQHF. The CDR3, as DNA: TGTGCCAGCAGACCGACAGGTTCTAGCAATCAGCCCCAGCATTTT.

This clone was seen a single time. The chain couples TRBV27 to TRBJ2-3; a weak D match, TRBD1 (6 bases). The germline gives CDR1 MNHEY, CDR2 SMNVEV (reference sequence). V was trimmed by 4 bases and J by 0 bases, leaving 14 bases between them. The CDR3 is 16 amino acids. The CDR3 DNA is TGTGCCAGCAGTTCCGACAGGCGATATAGCACAGATACGCAGTATTTT. It specifies CASSSDRRYSTDTQYF.

The chain carries TRBV29-1 and TRBJ1-1; 7 bases agree with TRBD1. With V trimmed by 5 bases and J by 1 base, 4 bases remained unmatched. The length of the CDR3 is 13 residues. From germline, CDR1 is SQVTM and CDR2 ANQGSEA. The chain's CDR3 is CSVLWTGNTEAFF. The DNA of the CDR3 is TGCAGCGTTCTCTGGACAGGGAACACTGAAGCTTTCTTT. Full variable domain (remainder filled in from reference TRBV29-1 and TRBJ1-1): SAVISQKPSRDICQRGTSLTIQCQVDSQVTMMFWYRQQPGQSLTLIATANQGSEATYESGFVIDKFPISRPNLTFSTLTVSNMSPEDSSIYLCSVLWTGNTEAFFGQGTRLTVV.

This chain joins TRBV2 and TRBJ1-1; D unclear. Germline CDR1 SNHLY, CDR2 FYNNEI. V gave up 0 bases and J gave up 0 bases, with 5 bases separating them. The CDR3 has 14 residues. The chain's CDR3 is CASSEAPLNTEAFF. The CDR3 bases are TGTGCCAGCAGTGAAGCTCCCTTGAACACTGAAGCTTTCTTT.

The CDR3 is CASSQDDGRGRGYTF. The CDR3 DNA is TGTGCCAGCAGCCAAGATGACGGCAGGGGAAGAGGCTACACCTTC. The chain couples TRBV14 to TRBJ1-2; weak D call: TRBD1 (6 bases). This CDR3 comprises 15 residues. The germline V gene has CDR1 SGHDN and CDR2 FVKESK. V lost 0 bases to trimming and J lost 8 bases, with 16 bases between them.

This chain joins TRBV28 and TRBJ1-2, with a weak D call TRBD1 (6 bases). Germline CDR1 MDHEN, CDR2 SYDVKM. Trimming cost V 5 bases and J 7 bases, with 23 bases left between them. This CDR3 is 16 amino acids long. Here the CDR3 DNA reads TGTGCCAGCAGTCCAACGCCTGACGGGGGGCAAGGTGGCTACACCTTC. Its translation: CASSPTPDGGQGGYTF.

The V call is TRBV10-3, the J call TRBJ1-1, with TRBD1 matching over 9 bases. The V segment lost 5 bases and the J segment 4 bases; nucleotides outside the gene matches: 8. The CDR3 is 15 residues long. Germline V lookup: CDR1 ENHRY, CDR2 SYGVKD. This CDR3 reads CAISPGTGRVTEAFF. In DNA, the CDR3 is TGTGCCATCAGTCCCGGGACAGGGAGAGTCACTGAAGCTTTCTTT.

The chain joins TRBV9 to TRBJ2-7, with 10 bases aligning to TRBD2. V was clipped by 4 bases and J by 6 bases; unmatched bases: 13. This CDR3 contains 16 residues. Germline CDR1 SGDLS, CDR2 YYNGEE. The CDR3 sequence is CASSSSSGGVTTEQYF. As DNA, the CDR3 is TGTGCCAGCAGCTCCTCGAGCGGGGGGGTTACCACCGAGCAGTACTTC.